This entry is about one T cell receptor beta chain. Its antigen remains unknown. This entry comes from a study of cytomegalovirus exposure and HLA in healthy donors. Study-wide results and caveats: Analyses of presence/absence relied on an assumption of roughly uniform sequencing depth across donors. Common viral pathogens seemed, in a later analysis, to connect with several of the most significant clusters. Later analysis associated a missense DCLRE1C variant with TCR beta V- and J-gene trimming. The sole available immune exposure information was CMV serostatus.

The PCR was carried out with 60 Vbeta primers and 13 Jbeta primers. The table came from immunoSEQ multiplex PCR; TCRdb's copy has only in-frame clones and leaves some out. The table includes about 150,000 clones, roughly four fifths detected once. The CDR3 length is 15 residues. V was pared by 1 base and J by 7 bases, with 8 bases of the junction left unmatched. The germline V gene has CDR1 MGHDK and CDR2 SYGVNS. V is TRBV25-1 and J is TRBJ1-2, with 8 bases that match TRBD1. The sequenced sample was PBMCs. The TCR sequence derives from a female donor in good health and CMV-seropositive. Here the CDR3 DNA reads TGTGCCAGCAGTGAATCGAAGACAGGGGTTGGTGGCTACACCTTC. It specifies CASSESKTGVGGYTF.